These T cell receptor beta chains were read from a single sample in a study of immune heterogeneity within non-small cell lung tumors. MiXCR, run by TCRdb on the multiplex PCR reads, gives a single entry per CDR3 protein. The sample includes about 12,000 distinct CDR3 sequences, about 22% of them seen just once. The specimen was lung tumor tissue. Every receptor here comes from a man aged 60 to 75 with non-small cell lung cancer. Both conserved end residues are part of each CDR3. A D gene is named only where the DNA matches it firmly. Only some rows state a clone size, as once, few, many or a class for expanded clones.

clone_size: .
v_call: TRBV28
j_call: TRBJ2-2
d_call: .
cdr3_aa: CASSLAGLGPRTGELFF
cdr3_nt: TGTGCCAGCAGTTTAGCCGGGCTCGGGCCCCGGACCGGGGAGCTGTTTTTT

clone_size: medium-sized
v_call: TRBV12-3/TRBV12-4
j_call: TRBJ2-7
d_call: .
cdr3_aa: CASSYNRDEQYF
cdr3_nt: TGTGCCAGCAGCTATAACAGGGACGAGCAGTACTTC

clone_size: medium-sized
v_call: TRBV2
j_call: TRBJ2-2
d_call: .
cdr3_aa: CASRGDIGGELFF
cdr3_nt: TGTGCCAGCAGGGGGGACATCGGCGGGGAGCTGTTTTTT

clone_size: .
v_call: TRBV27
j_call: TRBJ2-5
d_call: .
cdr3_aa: CACSLSGYQETQYF
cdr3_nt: TGTGCCTGCAGTTTATCCGGGTACCAAGAGACCCAGTACTTC

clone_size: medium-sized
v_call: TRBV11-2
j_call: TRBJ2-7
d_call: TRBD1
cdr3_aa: CASSLESRGRQYF
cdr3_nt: TGTGCCAGCAGCTTAGAATCTAGGGGGCGGCAGTACTTC

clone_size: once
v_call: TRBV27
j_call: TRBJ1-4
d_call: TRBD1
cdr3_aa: CASRVTGTGTFATIEKLFF
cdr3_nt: TGTGCCAGCAGAGTCACCGGGACAGGGACATTTGCAACTATTGAAAAACTGTTTTTT

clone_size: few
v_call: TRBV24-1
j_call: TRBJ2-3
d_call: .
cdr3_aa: CATSAQVGSRTDTQYF
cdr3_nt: TGTGCCACCAGTGCCCAGGTTGGGAGTAGAACAGATACGCAGTATTTT

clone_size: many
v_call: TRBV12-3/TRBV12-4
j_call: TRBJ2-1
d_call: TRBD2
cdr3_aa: CASSYQREYEQFF
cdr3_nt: TGTGCCAGCAGTTACCAGCGGGAGTATGAGCAGTTCTTC

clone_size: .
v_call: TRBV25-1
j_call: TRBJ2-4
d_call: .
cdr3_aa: CASSDYSTAAKNIQYF
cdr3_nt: TGTGCCAGCAGTGACTATTCTACCGCGGCCAAAAACATTCAGTACTTC

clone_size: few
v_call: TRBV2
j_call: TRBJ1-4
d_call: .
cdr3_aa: CASRGDIAEKLFF
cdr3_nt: TGTGCCAGCAGGGGGGACATTGCCGAAAAACTGTTTTTT

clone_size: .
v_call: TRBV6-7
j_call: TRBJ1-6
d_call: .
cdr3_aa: CASSSGGGGTNSPLHF
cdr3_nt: TGTGCCAGCAGTTCCGGTGGGGGGGGGACAAATTCACCCCTCCACTTT

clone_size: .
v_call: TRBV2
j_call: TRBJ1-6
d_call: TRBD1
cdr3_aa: CASSDGQVYSPLHF
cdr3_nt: TGTGCCAGCAGTGACGGACAGGTCTACTCACCCCTCCACTTT

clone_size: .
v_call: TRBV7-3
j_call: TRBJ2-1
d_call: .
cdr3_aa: CASSTATSGEQFF
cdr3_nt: TGTGCCAGCAGCACAGCGACTAGTGGTGAGCAGTTCTTC

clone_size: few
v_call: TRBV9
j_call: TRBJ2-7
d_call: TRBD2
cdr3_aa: CASSVGSSGRFDEQYF
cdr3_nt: TGTGCCAGCAGCGTAGGTTCTAGCGGGAGGTTCGACGAGCAGTACTTC

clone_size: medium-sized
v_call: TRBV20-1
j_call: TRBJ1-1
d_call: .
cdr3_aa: CSARSSGGQTEAFF
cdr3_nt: TGCAGTGCTAGATCCTCGGGGGGCCAGACTGAAGCTTTCTTT

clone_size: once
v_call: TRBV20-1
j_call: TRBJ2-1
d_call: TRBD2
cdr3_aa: CSALDLAGGSEQFF
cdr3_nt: TGCAGTGCCCTGGACCTAGCGGGAGGAAGTGAGCAGTTCTTC

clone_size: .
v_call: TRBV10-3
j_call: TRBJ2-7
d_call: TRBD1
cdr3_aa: CAIRADRGICEQYF
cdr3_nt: TGTGCCATCAGGGCAGACAGGGGAATATGCGAGCAGTACTTC

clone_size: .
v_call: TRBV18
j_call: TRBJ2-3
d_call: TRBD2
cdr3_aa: CSSSGLAPDTQYF
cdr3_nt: TGTTCCAGCTCAGGACTAGCCCCAGATACGCAGTATTTT

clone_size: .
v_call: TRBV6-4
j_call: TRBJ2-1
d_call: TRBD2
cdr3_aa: CASSDSGLPDHEQFF
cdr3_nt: TGTGCCAGCAGTGACTCGGGACTACCAGACCATGAGCAGTTCTTC

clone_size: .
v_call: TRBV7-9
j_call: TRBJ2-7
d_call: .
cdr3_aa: CASSLVNPYEQYF
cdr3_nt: TGTGCCAGCAGCTTAGTAAATCCCTACGAGCAGTACTTC

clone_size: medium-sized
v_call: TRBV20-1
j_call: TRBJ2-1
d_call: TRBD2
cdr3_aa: CSANLADHNEQFF
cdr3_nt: TGCAGTGCTAACCTAGCGGATCACAATGAGCAGTTCTTC

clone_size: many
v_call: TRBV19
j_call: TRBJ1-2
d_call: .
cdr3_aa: CASHLPGRNYGYTF
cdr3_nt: TGTGCCAGTCATCTTCCGGGACGGAACTATGGCTACACCTTC

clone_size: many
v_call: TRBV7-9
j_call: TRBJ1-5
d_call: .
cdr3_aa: CASSLEDTNQPQHF
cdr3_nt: TGTGCCAGCAGCTTAGAGGACACCAATCAGCCCCAGCATTTT

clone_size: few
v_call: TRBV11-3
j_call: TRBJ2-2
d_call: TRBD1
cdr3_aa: CAISSPRGTGFTGELFF
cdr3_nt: TGTGCCATCAGCTCCCCCAGGGGGACAGGGTTCACCGGGGAGCTGTTTTTT

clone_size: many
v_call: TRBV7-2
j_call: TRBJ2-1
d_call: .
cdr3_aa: CASSLGGVRHNEQFF
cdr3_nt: TGTGCCAGCAGCTTAGGGGGAGTCAGGCACAATGAGCAGTTCTTC

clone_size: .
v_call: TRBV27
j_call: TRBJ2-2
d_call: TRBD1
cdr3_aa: CASSSPPRQGTNRELFF
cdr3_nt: TGTGCCAGCAGTTCCCCCCCCCGACAGGGAACGAATAGGGAGCTGTTTTTT